Following are 6 T cell receptor beta chains from one sample sequenced in a study of blood T cell repertoires in COVID-19. The assay was immunoSEQ multiplex PCR, and TCRdb's table has in-frame clones only and misses some. The repertoire holds 60,000 to 80,000 clones, with 75% to 90% as singletons. The sample comprised peripheral blood. These receptors were collected from a woman in her sixties or seventies with COVID-19, enrolled during active disease.

This clone was detected only a few times. The genes are TRBV5-4 and TRBJ2-6, with TRBD2 matching 10 bases. The CDR3 has 19 residues. Germline assignment: CDR1 SGHNT and CDR2 YYREEE (reference sequence). V dropped 2 bases and J dropped 1; count of bases not matched to a gene: 9. CDR3 protein: CASSFSGTSALSGANVLTF. DNA of the CDR3: TGTGCCAGCAGCTTCTCCGGGACTAGCGCCTTATCTGGGGCCAACGTCCTGACTTTC.

The chain links TRBV9 to TRBJ2-2; tentative D call: TRBD2 (6 bases). Trimming removed 0 bases from V and 0 bases from J, with 6 bases in between. Germline V gene data show CDR1 as SGDLS and CDR2 as YYNGEE. The CDR3 extends over 15 amino acids. The CDR3 coding sequence is TGTGCCAGCAGCGTAGGGGGGGCGAACACCGGGGAGCTGTTTTTT. This translates into CASSVGGANTGELFF.

The chain employs TRBV6-2 or TRBV6-3 and TRBJ2-1; 10 bases line up with TRBD2. The germline gives CDR1 MNHEY, CDR2 SVGEGT. The CDR3 length is 15 residues. V lost 5 bases, J lost 7 bases, and 8 bases stayed unmatched. CDR3 protein: CASSLSGRARNEQFF. For the CDR3, the DNA is TGTGCCAGCAGTCTAAGCGGGAGGGCTAGAAATGAGCAGTTCTTC.

This rearrangement joins TRBV19 to TRBJ2-1; TRBD2 might be the D (5 bases). The germline V gene has CDR1 LNHDA and CDR2 SQIVND (reference sequence). Trimming left V 3 bases short and J 6 bases short, with 18 bases between. The CDR3 totals 16 residues. The chain's CDR3 is CASSMGRRVTTNEQFF. The CDR3 coding sequence is TGTGCCAGTAGTATGGGCCGGCGGGTGACCACCAATGAGCAGTTCTTC.

This chain joins TRBV15 and TRBJ2-7; TRBD1 agrees at 7 bases. There are 13 residues in the CDR3. Germline V gene lookup returns CDR1 LNHNV and CDR2 YYDKDF (reference sequence). The ends lost 4 bases at V and 2 bases at J; junction bases unmatched: 2. The CDR3: CATSKQGAYEQYF. The CDR3 DNA follows: TGTGCCACCAGCAAGCAGGGGGCCTACGAGCAGTACTTC. Full variable domain (missing parts from reference TRBV15 and TRBJ2-7): DAMVIQNPRYQVTQFGKPVTLSCSQTLNHNVMYWYQQKSSQAPKLLFHYYDKDFNNEADTPDNFQSRRPNTSFCFLDIRSPGLGDTAMYLCATSKQGAYEQYFGPGTRLTVT.

This clone was recorded only once. The rearrangement links TRBV12-5 to TRBJ2-7; 7 bases align to TRBD2. The germline CDR1 and CDR2 sequences are LGHNT and FRNRAP. This CDR3 comprises 15 residues. The V segment lost 1 base and the J segment 1 base; nucleotides outside the gene matches: 4. The chain's CDR3 is CASGLASGISYEQYF. The CDR3 nucleotides read TGTGCTAGTGGTTTGGCGAGCGGGATATCCTACGAGCAGTACTTC.